The 3 T cell receptor beta chains below all came from one sample that was sequenced in a study of T cell changes during pregnancy in multiple sclerosis. Clones were sequenced by immunoSEQ multiplex PCR, and TCRdb holds only the in-frame ones, with some missing. The sample lists 25,000 to 30,000 clones; 75% to 90% were seen once. The sequencing used CD4+ T cells from peripheral blood mononuclear cells, collected in the first trimester of pregnancy. These receptors were obtained from a female donor in good health, enrolled as a control in a pregnancy study.

The gene calls are TRBV6-1 and TRBJ1-3; D is ambiguous. V was cut by 6 bases and J by 0 bases, with 9 bases left in between. Germline CDR1 MNHNS, CDR2 SASEGT. The CDR3 length is 14 residues. CDR3 region: CASSAINSGNTIYF. The CDR3 region has the DNA TGTGCCAGCAGCGCGATAAACTCTGGAAACACCATATATTTT.

This clone was counted a single time. The chain is built from TRBV27 and TRBJ2-5; 9 bases are shared with TRBD1. V trimming: 0 bases; J trimming: 5 bases; junction bases outside the gene matches: 7. The CDR3 contains 16 residues. CDR1 is MNHEY, CDR2 SMNVEV, per germline (reference sequence). This chain's CDR3 is CASSLSLQGAGETQYF. CDR3 sequence (DNA): TGTGCCAGCAGTTTATCGTTACAGGGGGCAGGGGAGACCCAGTACTTC.

As to this clone: At one of its ends the junction is not consistent with the germline gene, which may arise from a read error. The gene calls are TRBV7-8 and TRBJ1-5; no definite D call. From germline, CDR1 is SGHVS and CDR2 FQNEAQ. The CDR3 runs to 13 residues. CDR3 sequence (DNA): TGTGTCAGCAGCCCCGGTCCCAATCAGCCCCAGCATTTT. Its protein is CVSSPGPNQPQHF.